Presented here are 8 T cell receptor beta chains from one specimen sequenced in a study of T cell repertoires in cytomegalovirus infection. Their antigen targets remain unknown. TCRdb re-called the reads with MiXCR, one entry per CDR3 protein. In the table there are about 900,000 distinct CDR3 sequences, around a third of which are singletons. Sequenced here: cultured CD8+ T cells from PBMCs, sampled from culture after CMV antigen stimulation. The receptor source for this set is a human donor in good health (CMV status not recorded). Some clones in this sample may be carry-over from other donors' samples.

The rearrangement uses TRBV6-6 and TRBJ1-1, with TRBD1 as a possible D gene (6 bases). The germline gives CDR1 MNHNY, CDR2 SVGAGI (reference sequence). Trimming pared 5 bases from V and 3 bases from J, leaving 16 bases between. The CDR3 is 15 residues long. The CDR3 region has the DNA TGTGCCAGCAGTCAGGGGAACGCCTGGGACACTGAAGCTTTCTTT. Protein product: CASSQGNAWDTEAFF.

In this sample, this clonotype turned up a few times. This rearrangement joins TRBV12-3 or TRBV12-4 to TRBJ2-7; D remains unclear. CDR3 size: 14 residues. V lost 1 base, J lost 1 base, and 8 bases lay in between. CDR3 nucleotides: TGTGCCAGCAGTTTAGTACAGCAGTCCTACGAGCAGTACTTC. Translated, it gives CASSLVQQSYEQYF.

In its sample, this clonotype was seen a few times. This rearrangement joins TRBV20-1 to TRBJ1-2; D gene unclear. Trimming removed 0 bases from V and 2 bases from J, with 10 bases in between. Germline lookup yields CDR1 DFQATT and CDR2 SNEGSKA (reference sequence). The CDR3 runs to 14 residues. The CDR3 protein is CSARDIHSNYGYTF. The CDR3 DNA sequence: TGCAGTGCTAGAGATATCCATTCAAACTATGGCTACACCTTC.

This sequence joins TRBV6-6 and TRBJ1-6; 8 positions match TRBD1. This CDR3 has 14 residues. Germline CDR1 is MNHNY and CDR2 is SVGAGI (reference sequence). With 6 bases clipped from V and 6 bases from J, the junction kept 4 bases outside the gene matches. CDR3 in amino acids: CASSSDRVNSPLHF. The CDR3 DNA follows: TGTGCCAGCAGCTCGGACAGGGTTAATTCACCCCTCCACTTT.

This clonotype appeared a few times. The CDR3 loop is CASSTLTGFTEAFF. The CDR3 DNA follows: TGTGCCAGTAGTACACTGACAGGGTTCACTGAAGCTTTCTTT. The rearrangement uses TRBV19 and TRBJ1-1; 7 bases map to TRBD1. After removal of 4 bases from V and 4 bases from J, the junction contained 6 bases not matched to a gene. This CDR3 spans 14 amino acids. CDR1 and CDR2 (germline): LNHDA, SQIVND (reference sequence).

J is TRBJ1-1 and V is TRBV10-3, with D tentatively TRBD1 (5 bases). V lost 11 bases to trimming and J lost 1 base, with 14 bases between them. Germline V gene lookup returns CDR1 ENHRY and CDR2 SYGVKD. The CDR3 is 13 residues long. The CDR3 coding sequence is TGTGCCGTTCGAGGACAACCGAACACTGAAGCTTTCTTT. Encoded protein: CAVRGQPNTEAFF.

This chain uses TRBV5-1 with TRBJ2-7; D is uncertain. CDR1 is SGHRS and CDR2 is YFSETQ in the germline V gene. This CDR3 comprises 13 residues. Between the trimmed V and J ends, which lost 0 bases and 6 bases, there was a span of 10 bases. The CDR3 sequence is CASSLGAGREQYV. The DNA of the CDR3 is TGCGCCAGCAGCTTGGGAGCAGGTCGCGAGCAGTACGTC.

In DNA form, the CDR3 reads TGCAGCGTTGAAGGGGGGGCTGCAATGAACACTGAAGCTTTCTTT. The encoded protein is CSVEGGAAMNTEAFF. The rearrangement joins TRBV29-1 to TRBJ1-1; maybe TRBD1 (6 bases). This CDR3 region has 15 residues. V was trimmed by 1 base and J by 0 bases, leaving 12 bases between them. Germline assignment: CDR1 SQVTM and CDR2 ANQGSEA.